The 16 T cell receptor beta chains in this list originate from one sample, sequenced in a study of long-term antiretroviral therapy in people with HIV (dated by TCRdb to between 2021 and 2024). The immunoSEQ hsTCRB v3.0 assay was used at survey level resolution to sequence the TRB variable region. TCRdb re-hosts the immuneACCESS table, in-frame sequences only. Its copies lack some clones; in the studies checked, an unresolved V gene accounts for under half of them, and the cause for the rest is not known. For this sample the table gives just under 30,000 clones, of which approximately 90% were detected only once. Roughly 7.3% of the sample comes from the top ten. This sample comprised unsorted PBMCs, obtained approximately 5 years before starting antiretroviral therapy. The receptors were gathered from a man aged 45-65 years with HIV.

V is TRBV5-8 and J is TRBJ1-1, with a possible D match to TRBD1 (5 bases). The CDR3 has 14 residues. Trimming removed 2 bases from V and 5 bases from J, with 13 bases in between. Germline CDR1 reads SGHTS; CDR2 reads YDEGEE. The DNA of the CDR3 is TGTGCCAGCAGCTTCCGCAGGGAGCGGACTGAAGCTTTCTTT. This encodes CASSFRRERTEAFF.

V gene TRBV6-5 combines with J gene TRBJ2-3, with TRBD2 as a possible D gene (6 bases). Trimming took 8 bases from V and 1 from J, leaving 16 bases between them. The CDR3 runs 15 residues. CDR1 and CDR2 from the germline V gene are MNHEY and SVGAGI. CDR3: CASRPLAPGTDTQYF. CDR3 in DNA: TGTGCCAGCCGCCCCCTAGCGCCAGGCACAGATACGCAGTATTTT.

The V gene is TRBV6-5, the J gene TRBJ1-1; D perhaps matches TRBD1 (5 bases). The CDR3 is made up of 15 amino acids. CDR1 MNHEY and CDR2 SVGAGI come from the germline V gene. V was trimmed by 0 bases and J by 3 bases, leaving 11 bases between them. The CDR3 bases are TGTGCCAGCAGTTACTCGGGTGCGGGGGACACTGAAGCTTTCTTT. Protein: CASSYSGAGDTEAFF.

This chain joins TRBV7-9 and TRBJ2-7, with D unclear. This CDR3 region has 13 residues. Trimming left V 6 bases short and J 0 bases short, with 9 bases between. Looked up from germline, CDR1 is SEHNR and CDR2 is FQNEAQ (reference sequence). The CDR3 DNA is TGTGCCAGCAGTCCTCGTAGCTCCTACGAGCAGTACTTC. Translated, it gives CASSPRSSYEQYF.

The J gene is TRBJ1-5, the V gene TRBV6-1; D is unclear. This CDR3 has 15 residues. The V and J ends lost 0 bases and 6 bases respectively, with 12 bases between them. Germline values: CDR1 MNHNS, CDR2 SASEGT. The CDR3 coding sequence is TGTGCCAGCAGTGAAGCGGTGCACCCAGGTCAGCCCCAGCATTTT. Protein product: CASSEAVHPGQPQHF.

This clone was detected a few times. This chain connects TRBV5-1 to TRBJ1-6; 9 nucleotides agree with TRBD1. The germline V gene encodes CDR1 SGHRS and CDR2 YFSETQ. CDR3 length: 15 residues. J was trimmed by 9 bases and V by 3 bases; bases with no gene match: 7. In DNA, the CDR3 is TGCGCCAGCAGCTCCCAGACAGGGGGACGTTCACCCCTCCACTTT. Amino acids: CASSSQTGGRSPLHF.

Here the CDR3 DNA reads TGTGCCAGCATTGGCGGGGGGGCGGGAACCGGGGAGCTGTTTTTT. Translating gives CASIGGGAGTGELFF. This sequence joins TRBV6-6 and TRBJ2-2; 9 nucleotides agree with TRBD2. The CDR3 contains 15 residues. Germline-derived CDR1 and CDR2 are MNHNY and SVGAGI (reference sequence). Trimming took 7 bases from V and 5 from J; bases not matched to a gene: 8.

This chain joins TRBV11-2 and TRBJ2-2; D may correspond to TRBD1 or TRBD2 (6 bases each). V shed 6 bases and J shed 4 bases, with 15 bases lying between them. Germline V CDR1 and CDR2: SGHAT, FQNNGV. CDR3 length: 15 residues. The CDR3 region has the DNA TGTGCCAGCAGGTCTAGGGGGGCGGGCACCGGGGAGCTGTTTTTT. It encodes CASRSRGAGTGELFF.

The chain couples TRBV30 to TRBJ2-7; 7 bases map to TRBD2. The ends lost 8 bases at V and 11 bases at J; junction bases unmatched: 33. CDR3 size: 18 residues. The germline CDR1 and CDR2 sequences are GTSNPN and SVGIG (reference sequence). The DNA of the CDR3 is TGTGCCGGTAGCAGGATGGCGGGAGAGCCCGAAAGAGGGTCGGTAAAGTACTTC. This sequence encodes CAGSRMAGEPERGSVKYF.

In its sample, this clone was seen a few times. The V gene is TRBV6-1, the J gene TRBJ2-2, with D possibly matching TRBD2 (6 bases). The V end was cut by 6 bases, the J end by 2 bases, with 13 bases between. CDR3 length: 15 amino acids. Germline V gene sequence: CDR1 MNHNS, CDR2 SASEGT. CDR3 sequence: CASRIAGYNTGELFF. The CDR3 DNA reads TGTGCCAGCAGGATCGCGGGATACAACACCGGGGAGCTGTTTTTT.

V gene TRBV7-2 combines with J gene TRBJ1-4, with D tentatively TRBD1 (6 bases). Per the germline V gene, CDR1 is SGHTA and CDR2 is FQGNSA. The CDR3 runs 15 residues. V shed 2 bases and J shed 7 bases, with 14 bases lying between them. In DNA, the CDR3 is TGTGCCAGCAGCTTATTCAGGGAAGGGGGTGAAAAACTGTTTTTT. This translates into CASSLFREGGEKLFF.

This clone has only one observation. The chain couples TRBV5-1 to TRBJ2-5; 7 bases match TRBD2. J gave up 4 bases and V 2 bases, and 5 bases lay outside the gene matches. The CDR3 sequence is 14 residues long. Germline CDR1 and CDR2: SGHRS and YFSETQ. CDR3 in DNA: TGCGCCAGCAGCTTTCAAGGACTAGTAGAGACCCAGTACTTC. This codes for CASSFQGLVETQYF.

The chain has TRBV28 and TRBJ1-2; D might be TRBD1 (5 bases). Trimming took 6 bases from V and 8 from J, leaving 19 bases between them. CDR3 length: 14 amino acids. Germline assignment: CDR1 MDHEN and CDR2 SYDVKM. CDR3: CASSSILGAKGYTF. The CDR3 DNA sequence: TGTGCCAGCAGCTCCATCCTCGGGGCTAAGGGCTACACCTTC.

The chain couples TRBV6-4 to TRBJ2-1, with 9 nucleotides matching TRBD1. Germline V CDR1 and CDR2: MRHNA, SNTAGT. This CDR3 is built from 15 residues. The trim removed 5 bases at V and 6 bases at J, leaving 8 bases unmatched. This chain's CDR3 is CASSPDRGGANEQFF. CDR3 DNA sequence: TGTGCCAGCAGTCCTGACAGGGGGGGGGCCAATGAGCAGTTCTTC.

This clone was picked up a small number of times. The limits of the CDR3 on the DNA are not certain, so only TCRdb's listed CDR3 is given. V is TRBV6-5 and J is TRBJ2-2; TRBD2, the table's D call, lacks a check against the DNA. With termini counted, the CDR3 has 14 amino acids. The germline gives CDR1 MNHEY, CDR2 SVGAGI. This chain's CDR3 is CASSSTLGAGELFF.

The chain links TRBV11-2 to TRBJ1-1; 8 positions agree with TRBD1. CDR1 and CDR2 from the germline V gene are SGHAT and FQNNGV. This CDR3 has 14 amino acids. After removal of 10 bases from V and 4 bases from J, the junction contained 11 bases not matched to a gene. This CDR3 is CATNPTGASTEAFF. The CDR3 DNA reads as TGTGCCACCAATCCGACAGGGGCGAGCACTGAAGCTTTCTTT.